These 8 T cell receptor beta chains were sequenced from one sample in a study of response to subunit inactivated influenza vaccine. TCRdb passed the RT-PCR reads through MiXCR, listing each CDR3 protein once. The sample contains roughly 570,000 distinct CDR3 sequences, 14% of which appear only once. The sequenced sample was PBMCs from blood, obtained 11 to 12 days after vaccination. Receptors were obtained from a man aged 45-65 years who received an inactivated influenza vaccine.

The chain recombines TRBV30 with TRBJ1-2; possible D gene TRBD1, 5 bases. With 0 bases removed from V and 8 bases from J, the gap between germline ends came to 13 bases. Germline CDR1 and CDR2: GTSNPN and SVGIG (reference sequence). The CDR3 contains 13 residues. CDR3 DNA sequence: TGTGCCTGGAGTGTACGAGGGGCTCGGGGCTACACCTTC. Translating it yields CAWSVRGARGYTF.

This clonotype was counted many times. The chain links TRBV4-1 to TRBJ2-7; 7 bases are a match to TRBD1. There are 14 residues in the CDR3. Germline V CDR1 and CDR2: MGHRA, YSYEKL. With V trimmed by 1 base and J by 3 bases, 3 bases remained unmatched. The CDR3 DNA sequence: TGCGCCAGCAGCCAAGTAACAGGGGTCTACGAGCAGTACTTC. Its protein is CASSQVTGVYEQYF.

This clonotype was found a few times. The V call is TRBV15, the J call TRBJ2-5, with D perhaps being TRBD1 or TRBD2 (5 bases each). The CDR3 consists of 15 residues. With 5 bases removed from V and 4 bases from J, the gap between germline ends came to 17 bases. CDR1 is LNHNV and CDR2 is YYDKDF in the germline V gene (reference sequence). The CDR3 loop reads CATSLGGGGGETQYF. In DNA, the CDR3 is TGTGCCACCAGCCTCGGTGGGGGTGGGGGAGAGACCCAGTACTTC.

This clonotype was seen many times. The chain recombines TRBV27 with TRBJ1-5; 9 bases agree with TRBD1. The V and J ends lost 6 bases and 4 bases, in that order; junction bases with no gene match: 7. CDR1 is MNHEY and CDR2 is SMNVEV in the germline V gene (reference sequence). The CDR3 has 15 residues. CDR3 in amino acids: CASRAATGGNQPQHF. In DNA, the CDR3 is TGTGCCAGCAGAGCCGCGACAGGGGGTAATCAGCCCCAGCATTTT.

This clonotype was detected ten times or more. The chain joins TRBV15 to TRBJ2-5, with TRBD2 matching 11 bases. The CDR3 contains 14 residues. Germline V CDR1 and CDR2: LNHNV, YYDKDF (reference sequence). V trimming: 6 bases; J trimming: 5 bases; junction bases outside the gene matches: 5. CDR3 loop: CATRLAGGSETQYF. The CDR3 nucleotides are TGTGCCACCAGGCTAGCGGGAGGAAGCGAGACCCAGTACTTC.

This clonotype was counted only a few times. The chain couples TRBV7-9 to TRBJ1-3; no clear D gene. The germline V gene has CDR1 SEHNR and CDR2 FQNEAQ (reference sequence). Trimming shortened V by 3 bases and J by 0 bases, and 12 bases separated the two germline ends. The CDR3 extends over 16 amino acids. For the CDR3, the DNA is TGTGCCAGCAGCTTCCGGGCCCTAGACTCTGGAAACACCATATATTTT. Its translation is CASSFRALDSGNTIYF.

This clonotype was seen only a few times. V and J are TRBV5-1 and TRBJ2-5, with D uncertain. Trimming took 3 bases from V and 0 from J, leaving 3 bases between them. Germline CDR1 and CDR2: SGHRS and YFSETQ. This CDR3 region has 12 residues. The CDR3 here is CASSYNQETQYF. CDR3 sequence (DNA): TGCGCCAGCAGCTACAACCAAGAGACCCAGTACTTC.

This clonotype came up a few times. The V and J genes are TRBV10-3 and TRBJ2-7; TRBD1 aligns across 7 bases. V was pared by 3 bases and J by 8 bases, with 16 bases of the junction left unmatched. Germline CDR1 and CDR2: ENHRY and SYGVKD. The CDR3 covers 16 residues. CDR3 bases: TGTGCCATCAGTGAAACCCCCTACAGGGGTGGTACGAAGCAGTACTTC. Its translation: CAISETPYRGGTKQYF.